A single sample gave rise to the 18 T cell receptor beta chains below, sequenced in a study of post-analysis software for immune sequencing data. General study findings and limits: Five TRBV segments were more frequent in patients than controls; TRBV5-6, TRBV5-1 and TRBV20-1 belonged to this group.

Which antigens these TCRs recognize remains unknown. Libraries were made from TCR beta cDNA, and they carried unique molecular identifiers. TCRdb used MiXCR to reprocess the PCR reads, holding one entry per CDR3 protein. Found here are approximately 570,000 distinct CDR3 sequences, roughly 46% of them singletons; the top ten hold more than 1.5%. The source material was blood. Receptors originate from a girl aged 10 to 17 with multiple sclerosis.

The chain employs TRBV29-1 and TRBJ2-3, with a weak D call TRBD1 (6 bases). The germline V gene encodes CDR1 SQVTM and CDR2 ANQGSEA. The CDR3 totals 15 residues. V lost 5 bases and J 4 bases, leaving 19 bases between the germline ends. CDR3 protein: CSVLSGTQIPDTQYF. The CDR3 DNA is TGCAGCGTTCTATCCGGGACACAGATCCCAGATACGCAGTATTTT.

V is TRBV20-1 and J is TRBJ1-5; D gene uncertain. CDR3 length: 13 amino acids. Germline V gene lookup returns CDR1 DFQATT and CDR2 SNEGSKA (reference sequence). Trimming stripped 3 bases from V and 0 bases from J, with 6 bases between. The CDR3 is CSASHGSNQPQHF. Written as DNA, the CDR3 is TGCAGTGCTAGTCACGGTAGCAATCAGCCCCAGCATTTT.

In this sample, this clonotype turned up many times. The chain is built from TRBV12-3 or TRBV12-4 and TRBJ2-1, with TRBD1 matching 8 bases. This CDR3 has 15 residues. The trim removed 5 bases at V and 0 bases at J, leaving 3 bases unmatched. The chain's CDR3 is CASSPGTGSYNEQFF. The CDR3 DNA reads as TGTGCCAGCAGTCCCGGGACAGGCTCCTACAATGAGCAGTTCTTC.

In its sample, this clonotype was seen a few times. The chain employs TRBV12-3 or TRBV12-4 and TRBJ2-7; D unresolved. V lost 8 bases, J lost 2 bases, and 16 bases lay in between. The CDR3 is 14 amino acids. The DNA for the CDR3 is TGTGCCAGCGTAAAGTATGGAGTCACCTACGAGCAGTACTTC. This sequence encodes CASVKYGVTYEQYF.

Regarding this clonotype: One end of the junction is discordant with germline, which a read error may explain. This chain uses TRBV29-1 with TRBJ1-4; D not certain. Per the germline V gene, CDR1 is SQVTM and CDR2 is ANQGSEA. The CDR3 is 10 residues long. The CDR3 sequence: CSVANEKLFF. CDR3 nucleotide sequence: TGCAGCGTCGCAAATGAAAAGCTGTTTTTT.

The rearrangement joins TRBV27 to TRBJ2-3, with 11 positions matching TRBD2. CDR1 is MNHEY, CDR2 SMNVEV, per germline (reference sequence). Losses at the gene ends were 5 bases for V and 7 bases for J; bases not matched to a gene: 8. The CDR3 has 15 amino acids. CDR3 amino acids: CASSNIAGGSNTQYF. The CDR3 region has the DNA TGTGCCAGCAGTAATATAGCGGGAGGGTCGAATACGCAGTATTTT.

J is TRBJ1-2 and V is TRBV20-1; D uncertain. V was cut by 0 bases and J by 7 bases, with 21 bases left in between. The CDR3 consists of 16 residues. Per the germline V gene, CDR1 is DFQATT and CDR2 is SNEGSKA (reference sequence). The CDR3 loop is CSARDNSPRNLAGYTF. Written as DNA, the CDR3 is TGCAGTGCTAGAGATAACAGTCCTAGGAATCTGGCTGGCTACACCTTC.

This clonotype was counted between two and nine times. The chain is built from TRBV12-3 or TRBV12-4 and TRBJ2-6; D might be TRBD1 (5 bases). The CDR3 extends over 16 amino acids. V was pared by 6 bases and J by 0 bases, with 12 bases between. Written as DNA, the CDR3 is TGTGCCAGCAGGACGGACACCCTCTCTGGGGCCAACGTCCTGACTTTC. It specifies CASRTDTLSGANVLTF.

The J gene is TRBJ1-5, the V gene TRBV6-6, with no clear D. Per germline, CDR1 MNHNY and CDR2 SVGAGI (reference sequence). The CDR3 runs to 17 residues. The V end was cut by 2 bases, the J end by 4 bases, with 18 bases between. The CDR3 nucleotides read TGTGCCAGCAGTTACCCCGGAGGGAGACTCATGAATCAGCCCCAGCATTTT. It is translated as CASSYPGGRLMNQPQHF.

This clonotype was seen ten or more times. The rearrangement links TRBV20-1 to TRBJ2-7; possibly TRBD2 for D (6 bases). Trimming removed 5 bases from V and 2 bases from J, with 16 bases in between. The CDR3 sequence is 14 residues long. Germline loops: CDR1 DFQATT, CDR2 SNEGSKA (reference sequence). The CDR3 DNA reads TGCAGTGCTGAGGAGAGGCGGGAACCCTACGAGCAGTACTTC. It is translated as CSAEERREPYEQYF.

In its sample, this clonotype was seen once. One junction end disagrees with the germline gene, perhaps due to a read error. Here the CDR3 reads CASSRAGTNYNQQFF. CDR3 sequence (DNA): TGTGCCAGCAGTCGTGCGGGGACTAACTACAATCAGCAGTTCTTC. V gene TRBV12-3 or TRBV12-4 combines with J gene TRBJ2-1, with 7 bases identical to TRBD2. The CDR3 has 15 amino acids.

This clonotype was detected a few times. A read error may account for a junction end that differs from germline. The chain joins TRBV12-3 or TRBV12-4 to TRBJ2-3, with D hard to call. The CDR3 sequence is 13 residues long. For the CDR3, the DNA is TGTGCCAGCAGTTTGGGTAGAACAGATGCGCAGTATTTT. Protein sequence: CASSLGRTDAQYF.

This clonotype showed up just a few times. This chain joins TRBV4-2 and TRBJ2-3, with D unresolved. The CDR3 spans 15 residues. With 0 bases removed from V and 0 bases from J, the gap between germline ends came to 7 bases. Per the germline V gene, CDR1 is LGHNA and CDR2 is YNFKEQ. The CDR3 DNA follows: TGTGCCAGCAGCCAAGACAGTTCTAGCACAGATACGCAGTATTTT. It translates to CASSQDSSSTDTQYF.

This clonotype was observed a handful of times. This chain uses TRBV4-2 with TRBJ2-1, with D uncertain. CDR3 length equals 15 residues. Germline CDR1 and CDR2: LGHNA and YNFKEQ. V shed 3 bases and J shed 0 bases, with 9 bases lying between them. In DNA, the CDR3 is TGTGCCAGCAGCCAGGACGGTAGCTCCTACAATGAGCAGTTCTTC. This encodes CASSQDGSSYNEQFF.

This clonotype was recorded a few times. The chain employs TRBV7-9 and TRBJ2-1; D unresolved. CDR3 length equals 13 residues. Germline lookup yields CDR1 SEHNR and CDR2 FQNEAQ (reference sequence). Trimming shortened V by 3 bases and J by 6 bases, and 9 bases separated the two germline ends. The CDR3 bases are TGTGCCAGCAGCTTCCCCGGCGCCAATGAGCAGTTCTTC. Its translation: CASSFPGANEQFF.

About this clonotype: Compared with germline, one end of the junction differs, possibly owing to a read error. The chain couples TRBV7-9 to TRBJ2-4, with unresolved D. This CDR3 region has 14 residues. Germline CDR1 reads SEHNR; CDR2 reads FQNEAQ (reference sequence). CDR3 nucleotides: TGTACCAGCAGCCGAGCCTCGGCCAAAAACATTCAGTACTTC. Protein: CTSSRASAKNIQYF.

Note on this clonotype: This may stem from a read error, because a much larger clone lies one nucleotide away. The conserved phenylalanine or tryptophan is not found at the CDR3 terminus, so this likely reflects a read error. The CDR3 spells CASNPTGDTQYS. CDR3 coding DNA: TGTGCCAGCAACCCGACAGGTGATACGCAGTATTCT. V is TRBV12-3 or TRBV12-4 and J is TRBJ2-3; possibly TRBD1 for D (6 bases). V lost 7 bases and J lost 6, with 11 bases in between. The CDR3 is 12 residues long.

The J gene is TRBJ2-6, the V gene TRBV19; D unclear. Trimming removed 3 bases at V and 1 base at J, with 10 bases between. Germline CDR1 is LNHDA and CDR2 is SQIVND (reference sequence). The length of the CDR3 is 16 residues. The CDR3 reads CASSILPASGANVLTF. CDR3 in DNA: TGTGCCAGTAGTATCCTACCAGCGTCTGGGGCCAACGTCCTGACTTTC.